This TCR beta chain was sequenced during a study of OX40 agonist ivuxolimab in advanced cancers. General notes on the study: Ivuxolimab, which targeted the costimulatory receptor OX40 (CD134), was an agonistic, fully human IgG2 monoclonal antibody. In the dose-escalation cohort, around four fifths of patients were male, and the mean age was 60 years with a range of about 20 to 80. Peripheral TCRbeta sequencing was intended to test whether TCR sequence diversity was altered and clonal T-cell expansion was caused by ivuxolimab. Of the approximately 50 dose-escalation patients, hepatocellular carcinoma was present in roughly 19, melanoma in roughly 15, renal cell carcinoma in 9 and head and neck cancer in 9. Partial responses occurred in three dose-escalation patients, of whom one had hepatocellular carcinoma and two had cutaneous melanoma. Intravenous ivuxolimab was administered to patients every 2 weeks at six dose levels: 0.01, 0.1, 0.3, 1.5, 3 and 10 mg/kg. The paper covers the monotherapy dose-escalation part of the phase I ivuxolimab trial, which included N of about 56 patients. Prior anti-PD-1, anti-PD-L1 or anti-CTLA-4 therapy was permitted, and 30% to 45% of dose-escalation patients had received checkpoint inhibitors. Findings and caveats that apply to the study as a whole: Which antigens the clonally expanded peripheral T cells were specific for was not determined. Low levels of normalized T-cell clonal expansion were also seen in some patients who did not respond. Clonal expansion of both CD4+ and CD8+ blood T cells was observed from baseline to week 6 at doses 0.1 to 3.0 mg/kg. After ivuxolimab, CD8+ T cells had more expanded clones than CD4+ T cells on average. Partial responders in the 0.1-3.0 mg/kg groups had among the lowest normalized peripheral clonal expansion, especially among CD8+ T cells.

Patients with a history of autoimmune disease or receiving systemic immunosuppression were excluded from the trial. Peripheral blood for TCR sequencing was collected from all dose cohorts at baseline, on cycle 4 day 1, and on cycle 7 day 1. The samples were drawn from a first-in-human, open-label, multicenter phase I dose-escalation trial of ivuxolimab. Adults with locally advanced or metastatic melanoma, renal cell, hepatocellular, or head and neck squamous cell carcinoma were enrolled in the trial. Before TCR sequencing, CD4+ T cells and CD8+ T cells were sorted from peripheral blood as separate populations. The germline V gene (reference sequence) supplies CDR1 LNHNV and CDR2 YYDKDF. Including cysteine and phenylalanine, the CDR3 has 14 amino acids. The kept DNA is CDR3 alone, 42 bases in frame from the first base. Details on this clone: Its antigen remains undetermined. Germline is not matched at one junction end, which may reflect a read error.

Genomic DNA was isolated from the sorted cells so that the TCRbeta CDR3 region could be sequenced. TCRbeta CDR3 regions were sequenced using the immunoSEQ Assay. TCRdb carries this immuneACCESS record with in-frame sequences only. Its versions omit some clonotypes, under half of them owing to an unresolved V gene in the studies checked, with the rest unexplained. This sample gives 70,000 to 85,000 clones in total; 65% to 90% of them show up just once. The ten largest make up approximately 2% of the sample. The rearranged chain carries TRBV15 and TRBJ1-2, with a weak D call of TRBD1 (5 bases match). Sequenced here: CD4+ or CD8+ T cells sorted from blood, sampled in a trial of the OX40 agonist ivuxolimab. The sequence came from an adult with an advanced solid tumor such as melanoma, head and neck, liver or kidney cancer. The CDR3 protein: CAASRGGANYGYTF. Here is the DNA: TGTGCCGCCAGCCGGGGGGGAGCTAACTATGGCTACACCTTC.